This T cell receptor beta chain was observed in a study of blood T cell repertoires in COVID-19. For the study at large: The United States, Italy and Spain supplied acute and convalescent COVID-19 samples. From T cells, B-cell-depleted T cells, or PBMCs came the material, which was cDNA or gDNA.

How the authors handled the data: The authors estimated nucleated cell counts from reference gene primer amplification. Method: immunoSEQ multiplex PCR; TCRdb's copy keeps in-frame clones and lacks some. V and J calls and clone size are given by that table; D and trimming were obtained from the DNA. The sample holds about 44,000 clones; about nine tenths are singletons and the top ten take around 15%. The material sequenced was peripheral blood. The source of this sequence is a man aged 65 to 79 with active COVID-19.

CDR3 bases: TGTGCCAGCTCATTTCCTGCAGATACGCAGTATTTT. Protein product: CASSFPADTQYF. V usage is TRBV18 and J usage is TRBJ2-3, with D uncertain. CDR1 and CDR2 from the germline V gene are KGHSH and LQKENI. The V gene lost 5 bases and the J gene lost 4 bases, with 7 bases spanning the gap. There are 12 residues in the CDR3. Variable domain in full (rest from reference TRBV18 and TRBJ2-3): NAGVMQNPRHLVRRRGQEARLRCSPMKGHSHVYWYRQLPEEGLKFMVYLQKENIIDESGMPKERFSAEFPKEGPSILRIQQVVRGDSAAYFCASSFPADTQYFGPGTRLTVL.